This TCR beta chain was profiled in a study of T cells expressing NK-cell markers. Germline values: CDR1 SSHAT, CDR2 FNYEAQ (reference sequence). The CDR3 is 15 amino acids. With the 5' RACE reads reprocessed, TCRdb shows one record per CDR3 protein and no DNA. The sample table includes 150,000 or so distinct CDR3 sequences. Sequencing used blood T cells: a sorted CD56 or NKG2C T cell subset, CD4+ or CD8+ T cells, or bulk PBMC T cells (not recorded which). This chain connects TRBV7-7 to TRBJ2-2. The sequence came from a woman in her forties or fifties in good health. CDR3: CASSTNTQNTGELFF.